This is a list of T cell receptor beta chains from one sample in a study of T cell responses to AZD1222 COVID-19 vaccine. Profiling relied on immunoSEQ multiplex PCR, and the TCRdb table lists in-frame clones only, not all of them. The profile shows around 150,000 clones, more than 85% of them singletons. The sequences come from peripheral blood, collected 28 days after the second AZD1222 dose. All receptors derive from an adult who received the AZD1222 COVID-19 vaccine. Both conserved end residues are part of each CDR3. The D gene is left open where the match is weak. Clone size is shown for a subset of rows, as once, few, many or a class of expanded clone.

cdr3_nt: TGTGCCAGCAGTCCCCTTAGGGGGTGGACAGGCTCTAACTATGGCTACACCTTC; cdr3_aa: CASSPLRGWTGSNYGYTF; v_call: TRBV6-6; clone_size: .; d_call: TRBD1; j_call: TRBJ1-2
cdr3_nt: TGTGCCAGCAGCCCCAGGGTAGGGGAGACCCAGTACTTC; cdr3_aa: CASSPRVGETQYF; v_call: TRBV7-9; clone_size: .; d_call: .; j_call: TRBJ2-5
cdr3_nt: TGTGCCAGCAGCTTTAGCCCATTGGGTGAGCAGTTCTTC; cdr3_aa: CASSFSPLGEQFF; v_call: TRBV7-9; clone_size: .; d_call: .; j_call: TRBJ2-1
cdr3_nt: TGTGCCAGCAGCTTAAGGTCATTTGAGGAAGAGACCCAGTACTTC; cdr3_aa: CASSLRSFEEETQYF; v_call: TRBV7-2; clone_size: .; d_call: .; j_call: TRBJ2-5
cdr3_nt: TGCGCCAGCAGCTTGTCATGGGGGGTGGCTGGAAACACCATATATTTT; cdr3_aa: CASSLSWGVAGNTIYF; v_call: TRBV5-1; clone_size: .; d_call: .; j_call: TRBJ1-3
cdr3_nt: TGTGCCAGCAGCGACCGACAGGGCGAATATGGCTACACCTTC; cdr3_aa: CASSDRQGEYGYTF; v_call: TRBV21-1; clone_size: .; d_call: .; j_call: TRBJ1-2
cdr3_nt: TGTGCCAGTAGTATTGCAAAGATCGCGGGACAGGGAAAACTTTACGAGCAGTACTTC; cdr3_aa: CASSIAKIAGQGKLYEQYF; v_call: TRBV19; clone_size: .; d_call: TRBD1; j_call: TRBJ2-7
cdr3_nt: TGCAGCGTTGAAGAACGGGACAGATCCTCCTACGAGCAGTACTTC; cdr3_aa: CSVEERDRSSYEQYF; v_call: TRBV29-1; clone_size: .; d_call: TRBD1; j_call: TRBJ2-7
cdr3_nt: TGCAGCGTTGCCGACGGGGAAGGGTCTAATGAAAAACTGTTTTTT; cdr3_aa: CSVADGEGSNEKLFF; v_call: TRBV29-1; clone_size: few; d_call: .; j_call: TRBJ1-4
cdr3_nt: TGTGCCAGCAGCTTAGGTGACAATGCCTACGAGCAGTACTTC; cdr3_aa: CASSLGDNAYEQYF; v_call: TRBV7-9; clone_size: once; d_call: .; j_call: TRBJ2-7
cdr3_nt: TGTGCCAGTACCGAAACCGGGACAGGGGGCTACGAGCAGTACTTC; cdr3_aa: CASTETGTGGYEQYF; v_call: TRBV19; clone_size: .; d_call: TRBD1; j_call: TRBJ2-7
cdr3_nt: TGTGCCAGCAGTACTACAGGGGTTGGGTACGAGCAGTACTTC; cdr3_aa: CASSTTGVGYEQYF; v_call: TRBV27; clone_size: .; d_call: TRBD1; j_call: TRBJ2-7
cdr3_nt: TGCGCCAGCAGCTTGGTAGCGGGGGTTGAGAATGAGCAGTTCTTC; cdr3_aa: CASSLVAGVENEQFF; v_call: TRBV5-1; clone_size: .; d_call: TRBD2; j_call: TRBJ2-1
cdr3_nt: TGTGCCAGCAGCCAAGGGTTTTCGACAGATACGCAGTATTTT; cdr3_aa: CASSQGFSTDTQYF; v_call: TRBV3-1/TRBV3-2; clone_size: .; d_call: .; j_call: TRBJ2-3
cdr3_nt: TGTGCCAGCAGTGAGGGAAGCTCGGTCGTCCACGAGCAGTACTTC; cdr3_aa: CASSEGSSVVHEQYF; v_call: TRBV6-1; clone_size: .; d_call: .; j_call: TRBJ2-7
cdr3_nt: TGTGCCAGCAGCGCCTCGACTGGAAAACTGTTTTTT; cdr3_aa: CASSASTGKLFF; v_call: TRBV9; clone_size: .; d_call: .; j_call: TRBJ1-4
cdr3_nt: TGCGCCAGCAGTGAGTCGGGAGCCGCCAAAAACATTCAGTACTTC; cdr3_aa: CASSESGAAKNIQYF; v_call: TRBV10-2; clone_size: .; d_call: .; j_call: TRBJ2-4
cdr3_nt: TGTGCCAGCAGCTCGGGACAGGGAAACAATCAGCCCCAGCATTTT; cdr3_aa: CASSSGQGNNQPQHF; v_call: TRBV5-4; clone_size: .; d_call: TRBD1; j_call: TRBJ1-5
cdr3_nt: TGCGCCAGCAGCCAAGTCCGGACACACTACGAGCAGTACTTC; cdr3_aa: CASSQVRTHYEQYF; v_call: TRBV4-1; clone_size: .; d_call: .; j_call: TRBJ2-7
cdr3_nt: TGTGCCAGCAGTGTGGTAGGGTGGGAGCAGTACTTC; cdr3_aa: CASSVVGWEQYF; v_call: TRBV2; clone_size: .; d_call: .; j_call: TRBJ2-7
cdr3_nt: TGTGCCAGCAGCTTATCCAATACCCCCCGGGACAGTAATGAAAAACTGTTTTTT; cdr3_aa: CASSLSNTPRDSNEKLFF; v_call: TRBV7-9; clone_size: .; d_call: TRBD1; j_call: TRBJ1-4
cdr3_nt: TGCGCCAGCAGCCAAGATATGCGGGGGGCCGAGCAGTACTTC; cdr3_aa: CASSQDMRGAEQYF; v_call: TRBV4-1; clone_size: .; d_call: TRBD2; j_call: TRBJ2-7
cdr3_nt: TGTGCCAGCAGCGGTCGACAGGGGAACTATGGCTACACCTTC; cdr3_aa: CASSGRQGNYGYTF; v_call: TRBV5-4; clone_size: .; d_call: TRBD1; j_call: TRBJ1-2
cdr3_nt: TGCGCCAGCAGCGGGGGCCAGGGGGAAGAGACCCAGTACTTC; cdr3_aa: CASSGGQGEETQYF; v_call: TRBV5-1; clone_size: .; d_call: TRBD1; j_call: TRBJ2-5
cdr3_nt: TGTGCCAGCAGCTTAAAGCAGGGGGCGTTGGGCTACACCTTC; cdr3_aa: CASSLKQGALGYTF; v_call: TRBV5-8; clone_size: .; d_call: TRBD1; j_call: TRBJ1-2
cdr3_nt: TGCGCCAGCACCCTAGCGGGAGGGCCGGTTTATGAGCAGTACTTC; cdr3_aa: CASTLAGGPVYEQYF; v_call: TRBV5-1; clone_size: .; d_call: TRBD2; j_call: TRBJ2-7
cdr3_nt: TGTGCCAGTAGTATTAGGCTAGCGGGAGGGCCCAACTCCTACGAGCAGTACTTC; cdr3_aa: CASSIRLAGGPNSYEQYF; v_call: TRBV19; clone_size: .; d_call: TRBD2; j_call: TRBJ2-7
cdr3_nt: TGTGCCAGCAGCCACACTAGTATGGGGGAGCTGTTTTTT; cdr3_aa: CASSHTSMGELFF; v_call: TRBV3-1/TRBV3-2; clone_size: .; d_call: .; j_call: TRBJ2-2
cdr3_nt: TGCGCCAGCAGCCGTACAGTGATCACTGAAGCTTTCTTT; cdr3_aa: CASSRTVITEAFF; v_call: TRBV4-3; clone_size: .; d_call: .; j_call: TRBJ1-1
cdr3_nt: TGTGCCAGCAGTTTTGACGGACAGTCAGGGCCCTACTTC; cdr3_aa: CASSFDGQSGPYF; v_call: TRBV12-3/TRBV12-4; clone_size: .; d_call: .; j_call: TRBJ2-5
cdr3_nt: TGTGCCAGCAGCTCTGGATGGGATAGCAATCAGCCCCAGCATTTT; cdr3_aa: CASSSGWDSNQPQHF; v_call: TRBV7-9; clone_size: .; d_call: .; j_call: TRBJ1-5
cdr3_nt: TGTGCCAGCAGCTTAGCCGGAACTAGCACCGGGGAGCTGTTTTTT; cdr3_aa: CASSLAGTSTGELFF; v_call: TRBV11-3; clone_size: once; d_call: .; j_call: TRBJ2-2
cdr3_nt: TGTGCCAGCAGTTTGCCCGGACAGGGTTTAGCTGGAAACACCATATATTTT; cdr3_aa: CASSLPGQGLAGNTIYF; v_call: TRBV28; clone_size: .; d_call: TRBD1; j_call: TRBJ1-3
cdr3_nt: TGTGCCAGCAGCAATAACGGAGGCGAGGGAGATACGCAGTATTTT; cdr3_aa: CASSNNGGEGDTQYF; v_call: TRBV21-1; clone_size: .; d_call: .; j_call: TRBJ2-3
cdr3_nt: TGTGCCACCAGCAGAGACAGGACCCGGTACGAAGCTTTCTTT; cdr3_aa: CATSRDRTRYEAFF; v_call: TRBV15; clone_size: .; d_call: .; j_call: TRBJ1-1
cdr3_nt: TGTGCCAGCGGTCCTCCGGCCGTCTTAGATACGCAGTATTTT; cdr3_aa: CASGPPAVLDTQYF; v_call: TRBV11-2; clone_size: .; d_call: .; j_call: TRBJ2-3
cdr3_nt: TGTGCCAGCAGCGTGGGACAAGCACAAGAGACCCAGTACTTC; cdr3_aa: CASSVGQAQETQYF; v_call: TRBV9; clone_size: few; d_call: .; j_call: TRBJ2-5
cdr3_nt: TGCGCCGAAGGAGGGCCGGTCGATGAGCAGTTCTTC; cdr3_aa: CAEGGPVDEQFF; v_call: TRBV10-1; clone_size: once; d_call: .; j_call: TRBJ2-1
cdr3_nt: TGCGCCAGCAGCTTGAATCGGGGACAGGGGGCTTACGAGCAGTACTTC; cdr3_aa: CASSLNRGQGAYEQYF; v_call: TRBV5-1; clone_size: .; d_call: TRBD1; j_call: TRBJ2-7
cdr3_nt: TGTGCCATCAGTGCGGGAGTCACAGATACGCAGTATTTT; cdr3_aa: CAISAGVTDTQYF; v_call: TRBV10-3; clone_size: .; d_call: .; j_call: TRBJ2-3
cdr3_nt: TGTGCCAGCAGTGAAAGTTGGCAGGGCACAGATACGCAGTATTTT; cdr3_aa: CASSESWQGTDTQYF; v_call: TRBV6-1; clone_size: .; d_call: .; j_call: TRBJ2-3
cdr3_nt: TGTGCCAGCAGCCAAGATCACAGGGGTCCGAACACCGGGGAGCTGTTTTTT; cdr3_aa: CASSQDHRGPNTGELFF; v_call: TRBV3-1/TRBV3-2; clone_size: .; d_call: TRBD1; j_call: TRBJ2-2
cdr3_nt: TGCGCCAGCAGCTCGGGTGCCTTAGCGGGAGGAACCTACGAGCAGTACTTC; cdr3_aa: CASSSGALAGGTYEQYF; v_call: TRBV5-1; clone_size: .; d_call: TRBD2; j_call: TRBJ2-7
cdr3_nt: TGTGCCAGTATACCGGTCCTTACGACTGCGGGTGGCTACACCTTC; cdr3_aa: CASIPVLTTAGGYTF; v_call: TRBV2; clone_size: .; d_call: .; j_call: TRBJ1-2
cdr3_nt: TGTGCCAGCAGTTTATTACAGGGGGACTCTGGAAACACCATATATTTT; cdr3_aa: CASSLLQGDSGNTIYF; v_call: TRBV28; clone_size: .; d_call: TRBD1; j_call: TRBJ1-3